This T cell receptor beta chain originates from a study of blood T cell repertoires in COVID-19. Study summary: Collection of acute and convalescent COVID-19 samples took place in the United States, Italy and Spain. T cells, B-cell-depleted T cells, or PBMCs supplied cDNA or gDNA.

Authors' methods: Estimation of nucleated cell counts relied on the amplification of reference gene primers. The data were produced by immunoSEQ multiplex PCR, yet TCRdb's version contains in-frame clones alone and is incomplete. That table furnishes V, J and clone size, whereas the DNA furnished D and trimming. The data show tens of thousands of clones, over 70% seen once. The sequence derives from a woman aged 60-70 years with acute or convalescent COVID-19. Sequences were obtained from peripheral blood.

CDR3 sequence reads: CASSPLTGLGTEAFF. Here the CDR3 DNA reads TGTGCCAGCAGCCCCCTTACAGGGCTAGGCACTGAAGCTTTCTTT. The chain joins TRBV3-1 (or the pseudogene TRBV3-2) to TRBJ1-1; possibly TRBD1 for D (6 bases). V was cut by 4 bases and J by 4 bases, with 16 bases left in between. In germline, CDR1 is LGHDT, CDR2 YNNKEL (reference sequence). The CDR3 has 15 amino acids.